This T cell receptor beta chain emerged from a study of cytomegalovirus exposure and HLA in healthy donors (TCRdb year 2017). Some background on the complete study: In an earlier analysis of some 550 of the donors, 276 Gb of sequence data and 117 million unique TCR beta sequences from about 179 million T cells were reported. An early release covering roughly 600 HLA-typed donors comprised 300 to 350 gigabases of sequencing data and approximately 80 million unique TCR sequences. Of the 300 to 450 genotyped donors, 81% fell in the genetic ancestry cluster associated with self-reported Caucasian donors. The study was designed to test whether signatures of past pathogen exposure could be identified by cataloging public T cell receptors. The study profiled the T cell repertoires of 500 to 800 subjects by immunosequencing and related them to cytomegalovirus serostatus. A separate validation cohort of roughly 130 different subjects was used in addition to the 666-subject first cohort. To predict cytomegalovirus infection status, the study brought together high-throughput TCR immunosequencing, statistical association of individual TCRs with disease status, and machine learning. To study patterns of TCR occurrence, a later analysis re-analyzed previously published TCR beta repertoires from 666 donors and added high-resolution HLA genotyping. Rather than drawing on any new phenotypic data, the later analysis identified candidate immune exposures from TCR beta sequences and the way those sequences occurred across donors. In an earlier analysis of several hundred of the donors, high-throughput TCR beta sequencing was used to judge whether each TCR beta V gene segment behaved as functional or pseudogenic. Alongside the repertoire data, information on donor age, sex, ethnicity and CMV serostatus was compiled. Genome-wide SNP genotypes for about 55% of the roughly 670 donors were used in a later genetic analysis, which treated that subset as a discovery cohort. Every discovery cohort repertoire had been produced on one sequencing platform. HLA typing covered class I and class II loci at four-digit resolution. The number of donors typed differed by locus, with about 629-640 for A, B, C, DRB1 and DQB1, 522 for DQA1, nearly 610 for DPA1, and approximately 470 for DPB1. A few DR-DQ haplotypes were handled as single units for association and clustering because linkage in the cohort was strong. Among roughly 400 genotyped donors of the cohort, an average of approximately 240,000 unique TCR beta nucleotide sequences were sequenced per donor, 15% to 20% of them non-productive.

Points the paper makes about the study in general: In a later analysis, the rate of TCR association differed among HLA loci, with DRB1 alleles having the most associated TCRs and HLA-C alleles having the fewest. In an earlier analysis of 587 of the donors, most TCR beta V segments appeared in productive rearrangements about 87% or about 30% of the time, broadly matching IMGT annotations. In both the original and validation cohorts, the classifier was reported to diagnose cytomegalovirus status with high specificity and sensitivity. V-gene and J-gene trimming of TCR beta chains was associated with a missense DCLRE1C variant in a later genetic analysis, and the association was replicated in an independent cohort. Because the 87-base-pair reads could not distinguish some IMGT-functional V segments, including TRBV6-2 and TRBV6-3, those segments were excluded. A later analysis found that HLA-associated TCR beta chains were more clonally expanded and had lower generation probabilities than equally common non-associated chains. Linkage disequilibrium might explain the correlated functional status among segregating V segments, but an unknown experimental factor could not be excluded. The earlier analysis of around 600 of the donors excluded fewer than 20 rarely observed V segments, including chromosome 9 orphons, because counts were too low. A further reported finding was that TCR beta sequences accurately predicted the HLA-A and HLA-B alleles for most subjects in the first cohort. The presence/absence analyses assumed that sequencing depth was roughly uniform across donors, and that assumption may not be true. Immune exposure information for the cohort was limited to CMV serostatus. A later genetic analysis reported fewer N-insertions in productive TCRs among donors in an Asian-associated ancestry cluster than the roughly 700-donor mean. It was suggested by the authors that the approach could potentially be generalized to other disease states and immunological phenotypes. Assigning TCR associations to individual alleles was difficult when HLA alleles, especially DR and DQ, strongly co-occurred. This cohort had only TCR beta chains sequenced, and the lack of alpha or paired-chain data limited which features could be detected. A later analysis associated 15,000 to 20,000 TCR beta sequences with specific HLA alleles at a false discovery rate of 0.05. Because some donors lacked HLA typing at each locus, the association tests relied only on the typed subset. According to a later analysis, parvovirus B19, influenza, CMV and Epstein-Barr virus appeared linked to several top co-occurrence clusters. According to a later analysis, most CMV-associated TCR beta chains appeared to be HLA-restricted, and the HLA associations seemed to be driven largely by CMV exposure. The study gave a list of around 170 TCR beta chains associated with cytomegalovirus. A cluster of highly shared sequence variants was judged likely to represent a technical artifact of the sequencing pipeline. In vitro tests confirmed that a few of the cytomegalovirus-associated TCR beta chains recognize cytomegalovirus antigens. Most TCR sequences were observed very rarely across donors, whereas some public TCRs were present in many individuals.

The CDR3 numbers 16 residues from cysteine through phenylalanine. Only the CDR3 region is kept as DNA, spanning 48 bases read in frame from base 1. Clipping removes 1 base from V and 8 bases from J, with 8 as the unmatched junction base count. Via the germline V gene, CDR1 is KGHSH and CDR2 LQKENI. This clone was seen a handful of times. Its antigen target is currently unknown. No base qualities exist here, and no much larger clone lies one base off it. The cohort was made up of hundreds of healthy bone marrow donors. At the time of sampling, all cohort members were nominally healthy, though unrecorded immune exposures were likely present. The donor was CMV seropositive and was included in the group of 270 or so seropositive cohort members. Every donor gave a peripheral blood sample, and the peripheral blood mononuclear cells from that sample were used for TCR beta sequencing. The Qiagen DNeasy Blood Extraction Kit was used to extract genomic DNA from the blood cell samples.

Libraries were made using the immunoSEQ multiplex PCR assay. For the multiplex PCR, a mixture combining 60 forward primers for TCR Vbeta segments and 13 reverse primers for TCR Jbeta segments was used. The CDR3 region of rearranged TCR beta genes was amplified from genomic DNA with a multiplex PCR assay. Amplified TCR beta libraries were sequenced as 87-base-pair reads on the Illumina HiSeq System. The paper's data handling went like this. Across the 500 to 850 repertoires, a later analysis counted tens of millions of unique TCR beta chains, 9.5 million to 12 million of which were shared by at least two donors. Raw reads were error-corrected and collapsed into unique sequences by a nearest-neighbor algorithm in which closely related sequences were merged to remove PCR and sequencing errors. CDR3 sequences were aligned to IMGT reference sequences to assign V, D and J gene segments. For a sequence to be retained, a match of at least six nucleotides was required to both a V gene segment and a J gene segment. A rearrangement was called productive if the CDR3 had no stop codons and remained in frame with V and J, and every other rearrangement was called non-productive. CDR3 was defined according to IMGT convention as the region running from the second conserved V-encoded cysteine to the conserved J-encoded phenylalanine. The earlier analysis of 500 to 750 of the donors excluded any sequence lacking an unambiguous match to a single V gene segment. An earlier analysis of 450 to 650 of the donors called V segments functional above 56.7% productive rearrangements and segregating when the between-donor standard deviation exceeded 5%. To diagnose cytomegalovirus status from the catalog of TCR beta chain sequences, a statistical classification framework was built. In a later analysis, TCR nucleotide sequences were compared against IMGT/GENE-DB human TR gene sequences so that V and J genes could be assigned. Using the TCRdist pipeline, a later analysis assigned CDR3 sequences along with most-parsimonious VDJ recombination scenarios. In a later analysis, each TCR beta chain was defined by its CDR3 amino acid sequence together with its V-gene family, and reads without a unique V-gene family were excluded. A later analysis removed over 500 highly shared, low-generation-probability nucleotide sequences to deal with suspected cross-contamination and a sequencing artifact. In a later analysis, a clonal expansion index for each public chain was calculated from normalized within-repertoire ranks of inferred template counts. In a later analysis, generation probabilities were computed using a VDJ recombination model fitted to out-of-frame rearrangements, and the results were checked against IGoR. A later analysis scored TCR-TCR, TCR-HLA and TCR-CMV co-occurrence with hypergeometric tests, applying a repertoire-size bias correction to TCR pairs. False discovery rates were estimated in a later analysis by permuting HLA or CMV assignments 20 times. In a later analysis, co-occurring TCRs were grouped using DBSCAN, with TCRdist sequence similarity added in when clustering inside HLA-allele-positive subsets. For co-occurrence clustering, repertoires with fewer than 30,000 or more than 120,000 public chains were excluded, along with five repertoires with anomalous nucleotide sharing. TCRdb retrieved this table from immuneACCESS and kept in-frame rearrangements only. Not all clones are present; in checked studies, unresolved V genes account for under half, and no reason is known for the remainder. Clone size and V and J calls were adopted from that table, with D and trimming inferred from the DNA. For this sample there are about 120,000 clones; over 60% appear just once. The top ten hold roughly 8.6% of the sample.

The specimen was PBMCs. Rearrangement joined TRBV18 to TRBJ2-1, and 10 bases in between align with TRBD1. The TCR sequence derives from a middle-aged woman in good health and CMV-seropositive. The encoded CDR3 is CASSPLRTGGGDEQFF. The sequenced DNA: TGTGCCAGCTCACCACTTAGGACAGGGGGAGGAGATGAGCAGTTCTTC.